The next 16 T cell receptor beta chains were all read from a single sample in a study of cytomegalovirus exposure and HLA in healthy donors. This PCR relied on a set of 60 Vbeta primers and 13 Jbeta primers. Sequencing used immunoSEQ multiplex PCR; TCRdb keeps in-frame clones, though not all of them. The sample contains roughly 200,000 clones, roughly four fifths of which appear only once. Sequencing input: PBMCs. Receptors were obtained from a man aged 25 to 45 in good health and CMV-seronegative.

The genes are TRBV4-1 and TRBJ1-4; the match to TRBD1 covers 8 bases. The germline V gene encodes CDR1 MGHRA and CDR2 YSYEKL. V lost 1 base to trimming and J lost 8 bases; unmatched junction nucleotides: 0. There are 13 residues in the CDR3. CDR3 sequence reads: CASSQGDREKLFF. The CDR3 DNA reads TGCGCCAGCAGCCAAGGGGACAGGGAAAAACTGTTTTTT.

CDR3 region: CASSSGLAGEAERELFF. DNA for the CDR3: TGCGCCAGCAGCTCGGGCCTAGCGGGAGAGGCTGAGCGGGAGCTGTTTTTT. V is TRBV5-1 and J is TRBJ2-2; 10 nucleotides agree with TRBD2. The ends lost 3 bases at V and 9 bases at J; junction bases unmatched: 14. The CDR3 totals 17 residues. Germline V gene data show CDR1 as SGHRS and CDR2 as YFSETQ. Supplemented by reference TRBV5-1 and TRBJ2-2, the full variable domain reads KAGVTQTPRYLIKTRGQQVTLSCSPISGHRSVSWYQQTPGQGLQFLFEYFSETQRNKGNFPGRFSGRQFSNSRSEMNVSTLELGDSALYLCASSSGLAGEAERELFFGEGSRLTVL.

V and J are TRBV7-3 and TRBJ2-2; 10 bases are a match to TRBD1. The V gene end was trimmed by 4 bases and the J gene end by 6 bases; junction bases not matched to a gene: 5. The CDR3 runs to 15 residues. CDR1 is SGHTA, CDR2 FQGTGA, per germline. The CDR3 DNA reads as TGTGCCAGCAGCTCTCGGACAGGGGGGCCCGGGGAGCTGTTTTTT. The encoded protein is CASSSRTGGPGELFF.

The chain recombines TRBV29-1 with TRBJ2-1, with D unresolved. Germline CDR1 reads SQVTM; CDR2 reads ANQGSEA. The CDR3 is 14 residues long. The V end lost 4 bases, the J end lost 0 bases, and 10 bases lay between the germline ends. The CDR3 sequence is CSVVGWSSYNEQFF. Here the CDR3 DNA reads TGCAGCGTTGTTGGCTGGAGCTCCTACAATGAGCAGTTCTTC.

This chain joins TRBV7-6 and TRBJ1-1; 10 bases are a match to TRBD1. The CDR3 loop spans 17 amino acids. Germline CDR1 and CDR2: SGHVS and FNYEAQ. V was pared by 5 bases and J by 6 bases, with 15 bases of the junction left unmatched. CDR3 protein: CASSPRTGGVLDAEAFF. The CDR3 DNA reads as TGTGCCAGCAGCCCTCGGACAGGGGGAGTGTTGGACGCTGAAGCTTTCTTT. The whole variable domain, remainder taken from reference TRBV7-6 and TRBJ1-1, is GAGVSQSPRYKVTKRGQDVALRCDPISGHVSLYWYRQALGQGPEFLTYFNYEAQQDKSGLPNDRFSAERPEGSISTLTIQRTEQRDSAMYRCASSPRTGGVLDAEAFFGQGTRLTVV.

This rearrangement joins TRBV7-2 to TRBJ2-4; no clear D gene. Germline CDR1 is SGHTA and CDR2 is FQGNSA. The V gene lost 1 base and the J gene lost 3 bases, with 10 bases spanning the gap. CDR3 length: 15 residues. The CDR3 reads CASSLVGLGKNIQYF. For the CDR3, the DNA is TGTGCCAGCAGCTTAGTCGGGTTAGGCAAAAACATTCAGTACTTC.

This chain uses TRBV5-6 with TRBJ2-7; 8 bases are a match to TRBD1. Per germline, CDR1 SGHDT and CDR2 YYEEEE. This CDR3 spans 14 amino acids. With V trimmed by 2 bases and J by 3 bases, 4 bases remained unmatched. This CDR3 is CASSLGQGHYEQYF. In DNA form, the CDR3 reads TGTGCCAGCAGCTTAGGACAGGGACACTACGAGCAGTACTTC.

In this sample, this clone turned up once. This chain uses TRBV10-3 with TRBJ1-2, with D possibly matching TRBD1 (5 bases). The V end was cut by 4 bases, the J end by 6 bases, with 12 bases between. The germline CDR1 and CDR2 sequences are ENHRY and SYGVKD. The CDR3 length is 13 residues. DNA of the CDR3: TGTGCCATCAGTGGTCGACAGAGAGATGGCTACACCTTC. It codes for CAISGRQRDGYTF.

The V and J genes are TRBV11-2 and TRBJ2-2, with TRBD2 identical over 14 bases. V lost 6 bases and J lost 6; bases outside the gene matches: 6. The germline CDR1 and CDR2 sequences are SGHAT and FQNNGV. The CDR3 runs to 16 residues. In DNA form, the CDR3 reads TGTGCCAGCAGTATCGGGACTAGCGGGAGATCCGGGGAGCTGTTTTTT. Translating gives CASSIGTSGRSGELFF.

This clone was picked up a small number of times. This chain uses TRBV4-1 with TRBJ1-4, with TRBD1 matching over 7 bases. Germline V gene lookup returns CDR1 MGHRA and CDR2 YSYEKL. The J segment lost 7 bases and the V segment lost 5 bases, leaving 10 bases of the junction unmatched. The CDR3 is 15 amino acids. The CDR3 loop is CASSTPTGAGEKLFF. The CDR3 DNA sequence: TGCGCCAGCAGCACCCCAACAGGGGCGGGTGAAAAACTGTTTTTT.

This clone was counted only a few times. This rearrangement joins TRBV6-4 to TRBJ2-7; 10 bases map to TRBD1. Unmatched junction bases numbered 2, after V lost 2 bases and J lost 4 bases. There are 14 residues in the CDR3. Germline V gene lookup returns CDR1 MRHNA and CDR2 SNTAGT. The CDR3 spells CASSDGTGAYEQYF. In DNA, the CDR3 is TGTGCCAGCAGTGACGGGACAGGGGCTTACGAGCAGTACTTC.

The rearrangement links TRBV29-1 to TRBJ2-7; weak D call: TRBD1 (5 bases). Germline loops: CDR1 SQVTM, CDR2 ANQGSEA. This CDR3 comprises 12 residues. The V end was cut by 6 bases, the J end by 3 bases, with 12 bases between. The CDR3 region is CSVVTENYEQYF. In DNA form, the CDR3 reads TGCAGCGTAGTGACAGAAAACTACGAGCAGTACTTC.

In its sample, this clone was seen once. At one end, the junction sequence differs from germline, possibly due to a read error. The chain couples TRBV5-1 to TRBJ1-3; a weak D match, TRBD1 (5 bases). CDR1 and CDR2 from the germline V gene are SGHRS and YFSETQ. The CDR3 length is 14 residues. The CDR3 region has the DNA TGCGCCAGCAGCTTGGCAGGGCACGGAAGCACCATATATTTT. Translation gives CASSLAGHGSTIYF.

This clone was detected only a few times. This chain's CDR3 is CASSGGMGGATQYF. The DNA of the CDR3 is TGTGCCAGCAGCGGTGGGATGGGGGGGGCGACCCAGTACTTC. The chain recombines TRBV7-9 with TRBJ2-5, with TRBD2 as a possible D gene (7 bases). The CDR3 contains 14 residues. Germline CDR1 SEHNR, CDR2 FQNEAQ (reference sequence). Trimming removed 5 bases at V and 7 bases at J, with 17 bases between.

This clone occurred once. The gene calls are TRBV7-9 and TRBJ2-7; TRBD1 might be the D (5 bases). This CDR3 is 12 amino acids long. The V gene lost 1 base and the J gene lost 9 bases, with 10 bases spanning the gap. The V gene's germline CDR1 is SEHNR and CDR2 FQNEAQ (reference sequence). The chain's CDR3 is CASSLGTNRQYF. DNA for the CDR3: TGTGCCAGCAGCTTAGGGACAAACCGGCAGTACTTC. Using reference TRBV7-9 and TRBJ2-7 for the parts outside the CDR3, the full variable domain is DTGVSQNPRHKITKRGQNVTFRCDPISEHNRLYWYRQTLGQGPEFLTYFQNEAQLEKSRLLSDRFSAERPKGSFSTLEIQRTEQGDSAMYLCASSLGTNRQYFGPGTRLTVT.

The chain couples TRBV28 to TRBJ1-3, with 8 nucleotides matching TRBD1. Germline CDR1 and CDR2: MDHEN and SYDVKM. The CDR3 totals 17 residues. V was pared by 4 bases and J by 0 bases, with 8 bases of the junction left unmatched. The CDR3 spells CASSSPVDRDSGNTIYF. For the CDR3, the DNA is TGTGCCAGCAGTTCACCTGTGGACAGGGACTCTGGAAACACCATATATTTT.